This T cell receptor (beta chain) was recovered during a study of Tregs in tolerant kidney transplant recipients (dated by TCRdb to between 2019 and 2020). In terms of the full investigation: The study used TCRbeta sequencing to identify donor-specific regulatory T cells before combined kidney and bone marrow transplantation, then tracked those cells after transplant. In a few healthy controls, several methods of expanding Tregs specific for an allogeneic donor were compared by TCRbeta repertoire sequencing. What the authors observed across the whole study: The most biologically relevant and donor-specific TCRbeta repertoire appeared to be identified by expanding Tregs with activated donor B cells. Biological reproducibility was not examined directly, but technical replication error appeared to be minimal. Because only a small number of patients were included, the study had limitations, and the results will need to be validated in larger populations as well as under other immunosuppression protocols.

Of note for this clone: What this receptor recognizes is not known. The record has no base qualities; no much larger clone is one base away.

For TCRbeta CDR3 sequencing, genomic DNA from the sorted cells was extracted using the QIAGEN DNeasy Blood and Tissue Kit. Through immunoSEQ, high-throughput TCRbeta CDR3 sequencing was done commercially, including PCR amplification with internal controls and bias correction. The paper's processing steps were these. A unique productive TCRbeta sequence was defined by the CDR3 nucleotide sequence when primers matched, and otherwise by the CDR3 amino acid sequence together with the Vbeta and Jbeta genes. Sorting error was corrected by removing sequences shared between sorted populations at a frequency ratio of 2:1 or less, and the remaining shared sequences were assigned to the higher population. A sequence was defined as donor-reactive if the sequence was expanded at least 5-fold in CFSE-low cells compared with unstimulated cells and had a frequency of at least 0.01% in CFSE-low cells. Repertoire divergence was quantified by Jensen-Shannon divergence using the top 100 TCRbeta sequences ranked by frequency. For samples with multiple sequencing runs, sorting error was corrected in each run separately before the runs were combined. TCRdb carries this immuneACCESS record with in-frame sequences only. Its versions omit some clonotypes, under half of them owing to an unresolved V gene in the studies checked, with the rest unexplained. V and J calls plus clone size are reproduced from that table; the DNA served to infer D and trimming. For this sample the table gives tens of thousands of clones, of which over 80% were detected only once. The ten largest account for about 4% of the sample.

Unstimulated Tregs (CD4+CD25+CD127-), CD4+ non-Tregs (CD4+CD25-), CD4 and CD8 cells were FACS-sorted from thawed PBMCs. Blood from healthy controls was obtained either as purchased buffy coats or from healthy volunteers. Healthy control blood was processed by Ficoll density gradient to PBMCs and cryopreserved; patient PBMCs were collected before and after transplant. The receptor's source is a human donor in good health. The sequencing sample was made of CD4+ T cells from blood.

The CDR3 has the sequence CARSLAPNRSNEKLFF. In nucleotide form, the sequence is TGTGCCAGAAGCTTGGCTCCGAACCGATCTAATGAAAAACTGTTTTTT. The chain joins TRBV5-3 to TRBJ1-4, with the identity of the D gene unclear. TRBV5-3 is sorted into the ORF group, with uncertain function. From cysteine to phenylalanine, the CDR3 is 16 amino acids long. Solely the CDR3 DNA is kept, with 48 bases framed from the first base. V and J lose 0 bases and 3 bases, and a span of 12 bases separates them.